These 26 T cell receptor beta chains came from one sample sequenced in a study of OX40 agonist ivuxolimab in advanced cancers. Clones were read by immunoSEQ multiplex PCR, and TCRdb kept only the in-frame ones, dropping some. This sample carries roughly 56,000 clones, 80% to 90% of them seen once, and the ten largest clones take 0.85% to 0.95%. Sequences were derived from CD4+ or CD8+ T cells sorted from blood, sampled in a trial of the OX40 agonist ivuxolimab. The receptors derive from an adult with an advanced solid tumor such as melanoma, head and neck, liver or kidney cancer.

The table lists this clone with a count of one. The chain combines TRBV11-1 with TRBJ1-2; D is perhaps TRBD1 (6 bases). CDR1 is SGHAT, CDR2 FQDESV, per germline (reference sequence). The V end was cut by 8 bases, the J end by 4 bases, with 14 bases between. This CDR3 has 13 amino acids. The CDR3 here is CASAGGQTYGYTF. DNA of the CDR3: TGTGCCAGCGCCGGGGGGCAGACCTATGGCTACACCTTC.

The rearrangement links TRBV5-1 to TRBJ1-4, with 10 positions matching TRBD1. CDR3 length equals 13 residues. Losses at the gene ends were 2 bases for V and 11 bases for J; bases not matched to a gene: 3. Per the germline V gene, CDR1 is SGHRS and CDR2 is YFSETQ. CDR3 in DNA: TGCGCCAGCAGCTTCCAGGACAGGGGGAAACTGTTTTTT. Translated: CASSFQDRGKLFF.

This clone is a singleton in its sample. The chain is built from TRBV2 and TRBJ2-3; D may be TRBD1 (5 bases). The CDR3 consists of 15 residues. Germline V CDR1 and CDR2: SNHLY, FYNNEI. V dropped 0 bases and J dropped 2 bases, with 9 bases sitting between them. Here the CDR3 DNA reads TGTGCCAGCAGTGAAGCTAGGGGTTCCACAGATACGCAGTATTTT. Encoded protein: CASSEARGSTDTQYF.

V usage is TRBV7-2 and J usage is TRBJ2-3, with D tentatively TRBD2 (7 bases). The V end was cut by 4 bases, the J end by 4 bases, with 18 bases between. The length of the CDR3 is 16 residues. Germline CDR1 is SGHTA and CDR2 is FQGNSA. The CDR3 coding sequence is TGTGCCAGCAGCTCCACCCCCCGGGGGGCTTCAGATACGCAGTATTTT. This codes for CASSSTPRGASDTQYF.

This clone is deemed medium-sized (0.01 to 0.1%). The V and J genes are TRBV27 and TRBJ2-7; unclear D gene. Germline V lookup: CDR1 MNHEY, CDR2 SMNVEV (reference sequence). Trimming shortened V by 6 bases and J by 7 bases, and 16 bases separated the two germline ends. There are 13 residues in the CDR3. CDR3 in DNA: TGTGCCAGCAGGTCGAGTTTGGTTTGGGAGCAGTACTTC. Its translation: CASRSSLVWEQYF.

The genes are TRBV19 and TRBJ2-2; TRBD2 aligns across 14 bases. CDR1 is LNHDA and CDR2 is SQIVND in the germline V gene (reference sequence). The V and J ends lost 9 bases and 6 bases, in that order; junction bases with no gene match: 6. The length of the CDR3 is 15 residues. In DNA, the CDR3 is TGTGCCAGCCTAGGACTAGCGGGGGGCGCCGGGGAGCTGTTTTTT. It is translated as CASLGLAGGAGELFF.

This clone was seen just once. The V gene is TRBV5-1, the J gene TRBJ2-3, with TRBD2 matching over 10 bases. V was pared by 4 bases and J by 0 bases, with 5 bases of the junction left unmatched. CDR3 length: 16 amino acids. CDR1 and CDR2 (germline): SGHRS, YFSETQ. The CDR3 nucleotides are TGCGCCAGCAGCAACGGAGCGGGAGGGAGCACAGATACGCAGTATTTT. It codes for CASSNGAGGSTDTQYF.

The rearrangement uses TRBV6-5 and TRBJ2-7; D gene unclear. The CDR3 has 15 amino acids. Germline V gene lookup returns CDR1 MNHEY and CDR2 SVGAGI. V lost 2 bases to trimming and J lost 1 base, with 12 bases between them. The CDR3 coding sequence is TGTGCCAGCAGTTACGTCGGTCTTGGGTCCTACGAGCAGTACTTC. Its translation is CASSYVGLGSYEQYF.

The chain carries TRBV6-5 and TRBJ2-3; TRBD2 aligns across 10 bases. This CDR3 contains 15 residues. Germline V gives CDR1 MNHEY, CDR2 SVGAGI. Trimming cost V 7 bases and J 2 bases; bases outside gene matches: 6. The CDR3 protein is CASTRSGRNTDTQYF. The CDR3 DNA is TGTGCCAGCACTCGTAGCGGGAGGAACACAGATACGCAGTATTTT.

The genes are TRBV5-1 and TRBJ2-3; no clear D. The germline CDR1 and CDR2 sequences are SGHRS and YFSETQ. This CDR3 is 12 amino acids long. V lost 0 bases to trimming and J lost 4 bases, with 3 bases between them. The CDR3 loop reads CASSLEADTQYF. The DNA for the CDR3 is TGCGCCAGCAGCTTGGAGGCAGATACGCAGTATTTT.

This clone was recorded a few times. The chain uses TRBV15 and TRBJ1-5; TRBD1 aligns across 9 bases. Losses at the gene ends were 1 base for V and 7 bases for J; bases not matched to a gene: 5. Germline V gene lookup returns CDR1 LNHNV and CDR2 YYDKDF (reference sequence). This CDR3 is 15 amino acids long. CDR3 coding DNA: TGTGCCACCAGCAGAGGGGGACAGGGCGGGCAGCCCCAGCATTTT. Translated: CATSRGGQGGQPQHF.

This clone has a single count. The gene calls are TRBV5-1 and TRBJ2-1, with 9 positions matching TRBD1. The germline CDR1 and CDR2 sequences are SGHRS and YFSETQ. The CDR3 consists of 13 residues. With 3 bases clipped from V and 9 bases from J, the junction kept 4 bases outside the gene matches. The CDR3 reads CASSWRDRAEQFF. CDR3 bases: TGCGCCAGCAGCTGGAGGGACAGGGCTGAGCAGTTCTTC.

The V call is TRBV7-6, the J call TRBJ2-1; 8 bases line up with TRBD2. Per the germline V gene, CDR1 is SGHVS and CDR2 is FNYEAQ. The CDR3 has 15 residues. Losses at the gene ends were 4 bases for V and 10 bases for J; bases not matched to a gene: 12. DNA for the CDR3: TGTGCCAGCAGCTCAGCTCCGGGACTAGGGGACGAGCAGTTCTTC. Translating it yields CASSSAPGLGDEQFF.

This chain joins TRBV5-1 and TRBJ2-1; the D gene is possibly TRBD2 (6 bases). This CDR3 region has 13 residues. Between the trimmed V and J ends, which lost 1 base and 6 bases, there was a span of 8 bases. In germline, CDR1 is SGHRS, CDR2 YFSETQ. CDR3 bases: TGCGCCAGCAGCTTGTCGGGACTCAATGAGCAGTTCTTC. Translating it yields CASSLSGLNEQFF.

The chain employs TRBV28 and TRBJ2-5; D unresolved. The germline CDR1 and CDR2 sequences are MDHEN and SYDVKM. CDR3 length: 14 amino acids. The ends were cut back, 3 bases at V and 3 bases at J, with 11 bases in the middle. The chain's CDR3 is CASSFGRTEETQYF. The CDR3 region has the DNA TGTGCCAGCAGTTTTGGTCGAACGGAAGAGACCCAGTACTTC.

V gene TRBV29-1 combines with J gene TRBJ2-1; TRBD2 matches at 7 bases. CDR1 is SQVTM and CDR2 is ANQGSEA in the germline V gene. The CDR3 runs 14 residues. Trimming took 7 bases from V and 3 from J; bases not matched to a gene: 9. CDR3 amino acids: CSAPQERDYNEQFF. The CDR3 bases are TGCAGCGCACCCCAAGAGCGGGACTACAATGAGCAGTTCTTC.

V usage is TRBV5-1 and J usage is TRBJ2-1, with TRBD1 identical over 10 bases. There are 16 residues in the CDR3. Trimming took 3 bases from V and 7 from J; bases not matched to a gene: 10. CDR1 is SGHRS and CDR2 is YFSETQ in the germline V gene. CDR3 amino acids: CASSSYAGTGVNEQFF. CDR3 DNA: TGCGCCAGCAGCTCCTACGCCGGGACAGGGGTGAATGAGCAGTTCTTC.

This chain joins TRBV19 and TRBJ2-1; maybe TRBD1 (6 bases). This CDR3 spans 14 amino acids. Trimming shortened V by 10 bases and J by 8 bases, and 21 bases separated the two germline ends. Germline V gene data show CDR1 as LNHDA and CDR2 as SQIVND (reference sequence). The chain's CDR3 is CAIRADTGMDEQFF. The CDR3 coding sequence is TGTGCCATTCGGGCGGATACAGGGATGGATGAGCAGTTCTTC.

This chain links TRBV7-3 with TRBJ2-3; 10 nucleotides line up with TRBD2. V lost 1 base to trimming and J lost 5 bases; unmatched junction nucleotides: 15. Germline lookup yields CDR1 SGHTA and CDR2 FQGTGA. The CDR3 has 19 residues. The DNA of the CDR3 is TGTGCCAGCAGCTTAAATACTCCCCGGCTAGCGGGAGATAAAGATACGCAGTATTTT. Translation: CASSLNTPRLAGDKDTQYF.

V gene TRBV6-1 combines with J gene TRBJ2-7, with TRBD1 as a possible D gene (7 bases). Germline V gives CDR1 MNHNS, CDR2 SASEGT. The CDR3 spans 13 residues. V lost 10 bases and J lost 4, with 17 bases in between. CDR3 nucleotide sequence: TGTGCCACCAGACAGGGTGGAGGGTACGAGCAGTACTTC. Protein: CATRQGGGYEQYF.

The chain is built from TRBV27 and TRBJ1-2; perhaps TRBD1 as D (5 bases). CDR1 MNHEY and CDR2 SMNVEV come from the germline V gene (reference sequence). V lost 7 bases, J lost 4 bases, and 16 bases lay in between. The CDR3 runs 14 residues. The CDR3 reads CASTPGGARYGYTF. DNA for the CDR3: TGTGCCAGCACCCCGGGCGGGGCTCGCTATGGCTACACCTTC.

The V and J genes are TRBV1 and TRBJ2-2; the table assigns TRBD2, which was not confirmed against the DNA. TRBV1 is annotated as a pseudogene. The CDR3 loop spans 14 amino acids. CDR3 bases: TGCACCAGCAGCCAAGACAACTTAGAGGAGGGAGCTGTTTTT. Encoded protein: CTSSQDNLEEGAVF.

The chain couples TRBV7-2 to TRBJ1-2, with D tentatively TRBD1 (5 bases). The V and J ends lost 6 bases and 4 bases respectively, with 9 bases between them. CDR3 length equals 12 residues. Germline V gene sequence: CDR1 SGHTA, CDR2 FQGNSA. DNA of the CDR3: TGTGCCAGCAGTAACGGGGGCTATGGCTACACCTTC. The encoded protein is CASSNGGYGYTF.

The rearrangement uses TRBV2 and TRBJ2-5, with D unclear. V lost 1 base and J 6 bases, leaving 3 bases between the germline ends. The CDR3 contains 11 residues. Germline CDR1 is SNHLY and CDR2 is FYNNEI. The CDR3 DNA is TGTGCCAGCAGTGAAGGGAAGACCCAGTACTTC. This codes for CASSEGKTQYF.

This clone was recorded a few times. This rearrangement joins TRBV25-1 to TRBJ2-5; D is perhaps TRBD1 (6 bases). From germline, CDR1 is MGHDK and CDR2 SYGVNS. The CDR3 contains 11 residues. V shed 7 bases and J shed 5 bases, with 8 bases lying between them. The CDR3 spells CASIRGETQYF. Written as DNA, the CDR3 is TGTGCCAGCATTAGGGGGGAGACCCAGTACTTC.

J is TRBJ1-1 and V is TRBV7-3, with D hard to call. The CDR3 is 13 residues long. V was clipped by 5 bases and J by 1 base, with 8 bases between them. CDR1 is SGHTA, CDR2 FQGTGA, per germline. The CDR3 is CASSLHPNTEAFF. In nucleotides, the CDR3 is TGTGCCAGCAGCCTACATCCGAACACTGAAGCTTTCTTT. The entire variable domain, with the rest obtained from reference TRBV7-3 and TRBJ1-1, is as follows: GAGVSQTPSNKVTEKGKYVELRCDPISGHTALYWYRQSLGQGPEFLIYFQGTGAADDSGLPNDRFFAVRPEGSVSTLKIQRTERGDSAVYLCASSLHPNTEAFFGQGTRLTVV.